One sample yielded the 7 T cell receptor beta chains listed below, sequenced in a study of T cell repertoires in cytomegalovirus infection. Antigens for these TCRs are unknown. MiXCR, run by TCRdb on the reads, gives a single entry per CDR3 protein. Of about 920,000 distinct CDR3 sequences listed, about a third are singletons. The sample here was cultured CD8+ T cells from PBMCs, taken from culture after CMV antigen stimulation. These receptors came from a human donor in good health (CMV status not recorded). Some clones in this sample may be carry-over from other donors' samples.

This clonotype was seen a handful of times. The J gene is TRBJ1-4, the V gene TRBV12-5; weak D call: TRBD1 (6 bases). The CDR3 is made up of 20 amino acids. Deletions cut 3 bases from V and 8 bases from J, with 31 bases between. CDR1 and CDR2 from the germline V gene are LGHNT and FRNRAP. The CDR3 here is CASGFLLQGEPPLEQEKLFF. As DNA, the CDR3 is TGTGCTAGTGGTTTCCTACTACAGGGAGAACCTCCTCTTGAGCAGGAAAAACTGTTTTTT.

This sequence joins TRBV6-1 and TRBJ1-1; D uncertain. Per the germline V gene, CDR1 is MNHNS and CDR2 is SASEGT. V was shortened by 6 bases and J by 6 bases, with 26 bases between the two germline ends. This CDR3 contains 17 residues. In DNA, the CDR3 is TGTGCCAGCAGCGCATTCCTTGAACACCGAGATTGGGCTGAAGCTTTCTTT. Translated, it gives CASSAFLEHRDWAEAFF.

The CDR3 is CASTSPISYEQYF. CDR3 in DNA: TGTGCCAGCACCTCTCCGATCTCCTACGAGCAGTACTTC. The chain employs TRBV7-9 and TRBJ2-7; D call uncertain. The CDR3 length is 13 residues. V gave up 7 bases and J gave up 0 bases, with 10 bases separating them. Germline loops: CDR1 SEHNR, CDR2 FQNEAQ (reference sequence).

The chain employs TRBV4-2 and TRBJ2-5; 8 nucleotides match TRBD1. V gave up 4 bases and J gave up 0 bases; unmatched junction bases: 10. The germline gives CDR1 LGHNA, CDR2 YNFKEQ. This CDR3 region has 17 residues. CDR3 sequence (DNA): TGTGCCAGCAGCCCCTTAGCATCACAGGGGGACCAAGAGACCCAGTACTTC. Translated, it gives CASSPLASQGDQETQYF.

This clonotype was recorded only once. The chain is built from TRBV6-2 or TRBV6-3 and TRBJ2-7, with 9 bases matching TRBD1. The CDR3 loop spans 15 amino acids. The germline gives CDR1 MNHEY, CDR2 SVGEGT. With V trimmed by 6 bases and J by 6 bases, 12 bases remained unmatched. The CDR3 loop is CASSLTTGGSFEQYF. The CDR3, as DNA: TGTGCCAGCAGCCTAACCACAGGGGGCTCTTTCGAGCAGTACTTC.

This clonotype occurred a few times. The chain combines TRBV6-1 with TRBJ1-2, with 8 bases fitting TRBD1. Germline V lookup: CDR1 MNHNS, CDR2 SASEGT. The CDR3 runs 18 residues. Germline trimming cut 3 bases from V and 5 bases from J; bases unmatched to any gene: 17. The CDR3 DNA is TGTGCCAGCAGTGACCCTCTACCGGGACAGGTTGTTGGGTATGGCTACACCTTC. Its protein product is CASSDPLPGQVVGYGYTF.

This clonotype showed up just a few times. V gene TRBV5-5 combines with J gene TRBJ1-1; D not certain. CDR3 length: 14 residues. Trimming removed 1 base at V and 6 bases at J, with 13 bases between. Germline V gives CDR1 SGHKS, CDR2 YYEKEE (reference sequence). CDR3 sequence reads: CASSLRGISPEAFF. In DNA, the CDR3 is TGTGCCAGCAGCTTGCGCGGGATTTCCCCTGAAGCTTTCTTT. The full variable domain, its missing parts supplied by reference TRBV5-5 and TRBJ1-1, is DAGVTQSPTHLIKTRGQQVTLRCSPISGHKSVSWYQQVLGQGPQFIFQYYEKEERGRGNFPDRFSARQFPNYSSELNVNALLLGDSALYLCASSLRGISPEAFFGQGTRLTVV.